This TCR beta chain was profiled in a study of cytomegalovirus exposure and HLA in healthy donors. Study-wide findings and caveats: CMV serostatus stood as the only immune exposure information on hand. HLA alleles were associated with fewer than 20,000 TCR beta sequences in a later analysis at 0.05 false discovery rate. According to an earlier analysis, most TCR beta V segments yielded productive rearrangements about 87% or about 30% of the time.

This cohort consisted of healthy bone marrow donors. Researchers ran the PCR with 60 Vbeta and 13 Jbeta primers. TCRdb's table, derived via immunoSEQ multiplex PCR, lists solely in-frame clones and lacks some. The sample gives about 200,000 clones, roughly four fifths of which show up once; 2.5% to 3.5% is in the top ten. Note on this clone: What it binds is unknown.

The CDR3 is 14 amino acids. Germline loops: CDR1 SGHNT, CDR2 YENEEA. J lost 7 bases, V lost 5 bases, and 6 bases had no gene match. The J gene is TRBJ2-1, the V gene TRBV11-3; 9 positions match TRBD2. Sequencing was carried out using PBMCs. The TCR comes from a woman in her forties in good health and CMV-seronegative. The chain's CDR3 is CASSRAGGWNEQFF. The DNA for the CDR3 is TGTGCCAGCAGCCGGGCGGGAGGGTGGAATGAGCAGTTCTTC.